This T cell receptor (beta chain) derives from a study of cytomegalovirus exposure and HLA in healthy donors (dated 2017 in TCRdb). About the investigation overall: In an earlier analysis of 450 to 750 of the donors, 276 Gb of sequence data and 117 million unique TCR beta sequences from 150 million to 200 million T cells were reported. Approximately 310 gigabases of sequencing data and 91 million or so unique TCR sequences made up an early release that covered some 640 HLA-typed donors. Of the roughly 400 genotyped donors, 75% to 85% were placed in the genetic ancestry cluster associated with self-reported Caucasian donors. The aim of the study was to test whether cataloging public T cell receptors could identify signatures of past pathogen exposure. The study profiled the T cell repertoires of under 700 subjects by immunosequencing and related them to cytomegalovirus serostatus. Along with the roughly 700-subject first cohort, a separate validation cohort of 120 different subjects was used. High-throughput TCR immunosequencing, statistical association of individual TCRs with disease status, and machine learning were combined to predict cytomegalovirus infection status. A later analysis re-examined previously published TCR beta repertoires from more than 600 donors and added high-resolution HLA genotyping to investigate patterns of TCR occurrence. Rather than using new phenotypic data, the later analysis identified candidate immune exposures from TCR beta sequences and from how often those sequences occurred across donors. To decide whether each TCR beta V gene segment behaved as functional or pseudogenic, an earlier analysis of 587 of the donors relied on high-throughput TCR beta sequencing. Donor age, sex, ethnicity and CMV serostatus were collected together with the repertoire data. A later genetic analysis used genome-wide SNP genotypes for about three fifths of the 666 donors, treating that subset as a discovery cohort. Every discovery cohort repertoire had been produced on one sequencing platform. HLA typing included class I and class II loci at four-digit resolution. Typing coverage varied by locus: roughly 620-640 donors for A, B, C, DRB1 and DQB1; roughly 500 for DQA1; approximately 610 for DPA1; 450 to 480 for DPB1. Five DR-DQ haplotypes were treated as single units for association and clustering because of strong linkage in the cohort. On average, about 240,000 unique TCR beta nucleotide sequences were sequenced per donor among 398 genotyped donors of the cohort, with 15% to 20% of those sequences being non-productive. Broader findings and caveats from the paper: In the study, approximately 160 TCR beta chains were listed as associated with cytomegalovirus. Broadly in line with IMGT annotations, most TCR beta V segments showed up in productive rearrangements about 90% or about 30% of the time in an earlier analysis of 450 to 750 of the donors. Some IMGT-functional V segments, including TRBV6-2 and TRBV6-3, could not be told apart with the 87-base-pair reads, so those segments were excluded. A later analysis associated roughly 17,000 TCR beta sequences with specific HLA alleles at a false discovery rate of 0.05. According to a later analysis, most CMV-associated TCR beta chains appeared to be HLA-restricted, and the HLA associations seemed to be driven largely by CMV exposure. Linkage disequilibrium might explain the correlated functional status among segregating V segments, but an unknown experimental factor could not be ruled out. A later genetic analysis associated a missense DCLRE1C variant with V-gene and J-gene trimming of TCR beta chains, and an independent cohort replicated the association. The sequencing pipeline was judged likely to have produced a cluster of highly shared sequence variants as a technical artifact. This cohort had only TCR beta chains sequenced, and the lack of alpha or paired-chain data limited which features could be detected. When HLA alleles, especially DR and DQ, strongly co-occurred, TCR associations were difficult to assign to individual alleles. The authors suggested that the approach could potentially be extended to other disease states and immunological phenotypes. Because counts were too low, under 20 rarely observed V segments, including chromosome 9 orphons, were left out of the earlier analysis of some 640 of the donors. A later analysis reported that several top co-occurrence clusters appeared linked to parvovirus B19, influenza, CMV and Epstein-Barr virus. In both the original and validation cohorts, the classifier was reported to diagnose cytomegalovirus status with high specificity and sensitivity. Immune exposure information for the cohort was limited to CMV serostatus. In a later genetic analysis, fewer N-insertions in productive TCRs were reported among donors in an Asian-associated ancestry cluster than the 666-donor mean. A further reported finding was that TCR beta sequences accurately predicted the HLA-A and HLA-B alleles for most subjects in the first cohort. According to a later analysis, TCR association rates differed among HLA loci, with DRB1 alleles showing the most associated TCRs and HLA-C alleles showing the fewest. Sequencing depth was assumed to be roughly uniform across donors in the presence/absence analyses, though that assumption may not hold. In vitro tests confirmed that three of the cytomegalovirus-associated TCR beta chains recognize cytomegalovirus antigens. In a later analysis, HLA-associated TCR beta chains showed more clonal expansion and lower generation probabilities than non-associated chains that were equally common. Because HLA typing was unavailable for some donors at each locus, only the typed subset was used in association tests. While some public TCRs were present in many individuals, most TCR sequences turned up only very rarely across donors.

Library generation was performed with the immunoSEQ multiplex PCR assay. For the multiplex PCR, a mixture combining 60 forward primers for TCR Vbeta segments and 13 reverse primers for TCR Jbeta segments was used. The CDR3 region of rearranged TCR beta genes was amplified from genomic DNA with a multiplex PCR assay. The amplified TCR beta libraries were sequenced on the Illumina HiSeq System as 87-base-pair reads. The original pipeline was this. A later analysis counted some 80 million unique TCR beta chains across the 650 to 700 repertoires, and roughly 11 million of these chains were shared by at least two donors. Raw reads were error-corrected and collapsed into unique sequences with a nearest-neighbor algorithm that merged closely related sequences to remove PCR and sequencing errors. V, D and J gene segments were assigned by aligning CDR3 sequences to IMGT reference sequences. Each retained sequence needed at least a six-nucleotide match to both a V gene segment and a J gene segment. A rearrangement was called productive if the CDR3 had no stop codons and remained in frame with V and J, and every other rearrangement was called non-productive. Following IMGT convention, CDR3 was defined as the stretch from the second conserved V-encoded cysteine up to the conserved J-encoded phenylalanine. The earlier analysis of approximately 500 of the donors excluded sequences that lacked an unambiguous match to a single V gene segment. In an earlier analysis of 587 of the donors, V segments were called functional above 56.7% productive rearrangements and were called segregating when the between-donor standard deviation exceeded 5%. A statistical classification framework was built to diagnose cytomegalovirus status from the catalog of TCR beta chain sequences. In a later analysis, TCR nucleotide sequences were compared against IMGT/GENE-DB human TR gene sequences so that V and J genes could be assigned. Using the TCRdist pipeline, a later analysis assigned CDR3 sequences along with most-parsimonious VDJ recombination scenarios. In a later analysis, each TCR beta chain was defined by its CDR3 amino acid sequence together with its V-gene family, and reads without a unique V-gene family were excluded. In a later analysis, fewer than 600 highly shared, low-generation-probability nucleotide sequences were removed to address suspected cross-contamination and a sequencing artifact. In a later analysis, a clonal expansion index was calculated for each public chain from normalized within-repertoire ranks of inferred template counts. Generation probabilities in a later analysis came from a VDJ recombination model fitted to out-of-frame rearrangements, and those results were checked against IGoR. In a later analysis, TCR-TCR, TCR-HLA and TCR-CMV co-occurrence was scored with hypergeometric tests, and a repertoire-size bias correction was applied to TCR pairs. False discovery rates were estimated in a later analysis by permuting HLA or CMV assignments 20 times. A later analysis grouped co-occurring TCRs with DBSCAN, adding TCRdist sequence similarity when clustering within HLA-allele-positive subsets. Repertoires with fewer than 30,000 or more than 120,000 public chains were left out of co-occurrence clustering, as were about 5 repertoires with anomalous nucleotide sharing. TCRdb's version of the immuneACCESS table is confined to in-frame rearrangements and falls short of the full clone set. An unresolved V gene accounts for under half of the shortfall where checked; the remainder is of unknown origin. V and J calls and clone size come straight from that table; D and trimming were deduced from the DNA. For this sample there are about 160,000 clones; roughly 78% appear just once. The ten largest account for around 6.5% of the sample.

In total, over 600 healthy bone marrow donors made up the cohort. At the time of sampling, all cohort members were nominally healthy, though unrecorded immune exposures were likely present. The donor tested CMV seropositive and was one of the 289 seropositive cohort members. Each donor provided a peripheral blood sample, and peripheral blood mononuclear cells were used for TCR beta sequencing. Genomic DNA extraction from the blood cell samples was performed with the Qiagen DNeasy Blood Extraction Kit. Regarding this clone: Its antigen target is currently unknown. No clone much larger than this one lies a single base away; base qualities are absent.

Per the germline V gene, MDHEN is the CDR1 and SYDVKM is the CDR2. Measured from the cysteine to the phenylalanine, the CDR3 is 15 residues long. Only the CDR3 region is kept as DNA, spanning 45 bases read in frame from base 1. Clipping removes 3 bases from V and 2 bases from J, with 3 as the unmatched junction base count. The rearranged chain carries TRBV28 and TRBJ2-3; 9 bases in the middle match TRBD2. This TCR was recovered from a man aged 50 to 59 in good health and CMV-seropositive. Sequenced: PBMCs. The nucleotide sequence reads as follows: TGTGCCAGCAGTTTTTGGACTAGCGTCACAGATACGCAGTATTTT. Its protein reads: CASSFWTSVTDTQYF. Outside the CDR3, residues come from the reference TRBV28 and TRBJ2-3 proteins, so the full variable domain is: DVKVTQSSRYLVKRTGEKVFLECVQDMDHENMFWYRQDPGLGLRLIYFSYDVKMKEKGDIPEGYSVSREKKERFSLILESASTNQTSMYLCASSFWTSVTDTQYFGPGTRLTVL.